Below are 2 T cell receptor beta chains sequenced from a single sample in a study of monozygotic twins with cystic fibrosis. The data were produced by immunoSEQ multiplex PCR, yet TCRdb's version contains in-frame clones alone and is incomplete. The sample lists some 35,000 clones; approximately 70% were seen once. Sequenced sample: blood. These receptors originate from a girl aged 10 to 17 with cystic fibrosis.

J is TRBJ2-1 and V is TRBV7-9, with D unclear. CDR1 is SEHNR and CDR2 is FQNEAQ in the germline V gene (reference sequence). The CDR3 is made up of 13 amino acids. Trimming took off 1 base at V and 8 bases at J, with 9 bases between the two ends. The CDR3 here is CASSLDLLDEQFF. Here the CDR3 DNA reads TGTGCCAGCAGCTTAGACTTGTTGGATGAGCAGTTCTTC.

V is TRBV10-3 and J is TRBJ1-1; 8 nucleotides align to TRBD1. V dropped 1 base and J dropped 11; count of bases not matched to a gene: 9. Germline V gene data show CDR1 as ENHRY and CDR2 as SYGVKD. CDR3 length equals 14 residues. The CDR3 coding sequence is TGTGCCATCAGTGAGTTTCCAGGGGGCATGTCTGCTTTCTTT. Translation gives CAISEFPGGMSAFF.